Only one count was recorded for the clone carrying this TCR beta chain. What it binds is unknown. Excluded were patients having autoimmune disease history or systemic immunosuppression. Profiling relied on immunoSEQ multiplex PCR, and the TCRdb table lists in-frame clones only, not all of them. The data hold tens of thousands of clones, with around 77% observed a single time. The sample is drawn from a study of OX40 agonist ivuxolimab in advanced cancers. Overall study: At 0.01 to 10 mg/kg, ivuxolimab was administered intravenously to patients every 2 weeks.

Notes on the study in general: Both CD4+ and CD8+ T cell populations in blood had undergone clonal expansion by week 6 at 0.1 to 3.0 mg/kg.

The V gene's germline CDR1 is MNHNS and CDR2 SASEGT. Trimming removed 2 bases from V and 7 bases from J, with 17 bases in between. This CDR3 has 16 residues. The sample consisted of CD4+ or CD8+ T cells sorted from blood, taken in a trial of the OX40 agonist ivuxolimab. V gene TRBV6-1 combines with J gene TRBJ1-4; TRBD1 might be the D (6 bases). This receptor was taken from an adult with an advanced solid tumor such as melanoma, head and neck, liver or kidney cancer. Written as DNA, the CDR3 is TGTGCCAGCAGTGAACCCTTTAACAGGGAGTTTGAAAAACTGTTTTTT. Its protein product is CASSEPFNREFEKLFF.